These 2 T cell receptor beta chains came from one sample sequenced in a study of T-cell reconstitution after alpha-beta-depleted transplantation in children. The TCRbeta library was prepared with unique molecular identifiers. TCRdb ran MiXCR on the PCR reads and lists one entry per CDR3 protein. This table holds about 690,000 distinct CDR3 sequences, 16% found once. This material consisted of PBMCs from the stem cell graft donor, taken from the stem cell graft. These receptors were collected from a human donor who donated a stem cell graft to a child with acute myeloid leukemia.

In this sample, this clonotype turned up a few times. CDR3 coding DNA: TGTGCCACCAGTGTTGGGAGGGAGACCCAGTACTTC. Translating gives CATSVGRETQYF. The chain recombines TRBV24-1 with TRBJ2-5; weak D call: TRBD2 (6 bases). V dropped 5 bases and J dropped 5 bases, with 8 bases sitting between them. Per the germline V gene, CDR1 is KGHDR and CDR2 is SFDVKD. CDR3 length equals 12 residues.

The DNA of the CDR3 is TGCGCCAGCAGCTTGGAACAGGGGAATTTAGGCGAGCAGTACGTC. This codes for CASSLEQGNLGEQYV. This sequence joins TRBV5-1 and TRBJ2-7; 7 nucleotides match TRBD1. The CDR3 spans 15 residues. V trimming: 0 bases; J trimming: 6 bases; junction bases outside the gene matches: 9. Germline V gene lookup returns CDR1 SGHRS and CDR2 YFSETQ.